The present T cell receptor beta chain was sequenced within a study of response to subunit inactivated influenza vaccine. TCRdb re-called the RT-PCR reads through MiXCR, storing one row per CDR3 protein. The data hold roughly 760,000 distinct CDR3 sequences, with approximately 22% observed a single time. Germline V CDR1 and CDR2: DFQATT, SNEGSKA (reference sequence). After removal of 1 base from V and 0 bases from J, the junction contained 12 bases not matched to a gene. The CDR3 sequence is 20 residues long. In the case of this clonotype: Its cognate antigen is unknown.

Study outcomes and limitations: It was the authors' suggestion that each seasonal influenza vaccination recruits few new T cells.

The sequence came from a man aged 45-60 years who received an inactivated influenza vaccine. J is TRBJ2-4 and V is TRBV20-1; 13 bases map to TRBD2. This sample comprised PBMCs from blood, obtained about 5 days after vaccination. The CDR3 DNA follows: TGCAGTGCTAGAGGCCAATCGACTAGCGGGGGGCCTTTAGCCAAAAACATTCAGTACTTC. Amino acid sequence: CSARGQSTSGGPLAKNIQYF.